One sample yielded the 26 T cell receptor beta chains listed below, sequenced in a study of CD8 T cells in ankylosing spondylitis. One entry per CDR3 protein, called by TCRdb with MiXCR from the 5' RACE reads. There are about 250,000 distinct CDR3 sequences in the sample; 18% occur only once, and more than 25% lies in the top ten. Input material: blood, either unsorted or a sorted T cell fraction (not recorded which). The receptor source for this set is a male donor with ankylosing spondylitis or in good health (not recorded which).

This clonotype was picked up a small number of times. The chain joins TRBV29-1 to TRBJ2-5; 7 bases are shared with TRBD2. Germline assignment: CDR1 SQVTM and CDR2 ANQGSEA. V lost 3 bases and J lost 3; bases outside the gene matches: 7. This CDR3 comprises 14 residues. The CDR3 reads CSVEWAGVEETQYF. In DNA, the CDR3 is TGCAGCGTTGAGTGGGCGGGAGTAGAAGAGACCCAGTACTTC.

This clonotype was seen more than once but under ten times. The gene calls are TRBV7-2 and TRBJ2-7; TRBD1 matches at 10 bases. Looked up from germline, CDR1 is SGHTA and CDR2 is FQGNSA. This CDR3 has 16 amino acids. After removal of 5 bases from V and 2 bases from J, the junction contained 9 bases not matched to a gene. This chain's CDR3 is CASSQEWDRGTYEQYF. The DNA for the CDR3 is TGTGCCAGCAGCCAGGAATGGGACAGGGGTACCTACGAGCAGTACTTC.

This clonotype occurred a few times. The genes are TRBV4-2 and TRBJ2-7; TRBD2 is a possible D gene (6 bases). Germline-derived CDR1 and CDR2 are LGHNA and YNFKEQ. V lost 0 bases and J lost 1, with 10 bases in between. The CDR3 covers 15 residues. CDR3 DNA: TGTGCCAGCAGCCAAGAGCGGGGCGATTCCTACGAGCAGTACTTC. Amino acids: CASSQERGDSYEQYF.

Only a few counts were recorded for this clonotype. V usage is TRBV5-1 and J usage is TRBJ2-7, with D possibly called TRBD1 or TRBD2 (5 bases each). The CDR3 is made up of 13 amino acids. Germline CDR1 SGHRS, CDR2 YFSETQ. V was clipped by 4 bases and J by 3 bases, with 11 bases between them. Here the CDR3 DNA reads TGCGCCAGCAGCGCCGGGACGGACTACGAGCAGTACTTC. This encodes CASSAGTDYEQYF.

In this sample, this clonotype turned up a few times. The genes are TRBV27 and TRBJ2-7, with D possibly being TRBD2 (7 bases). Trimming shortened V by 8 bases and J by 1 base, and 18 bases separated the two germline ends. This CDR3 is built from 15 residues. The germline gives CDR1 MNHEY, CDR2 SMNVEV (reference sequence). The CDR3, as DNA: TGTGCCAGCTACTTAGGGGAGGGGGGGTCCTACGAGCAGTACTTC. It translates to CASYLGEGGSYEQYF.

The chain has TRBV10-3 and TRBJ1-1, with a weak D call TRBD1 (5 bases). Trimming cost V 6 bases and J 6 bases, with 17 bases left between them. Germline assignment: CDR1 ENHRY and CDR2 SYGVKD. This CDR3 has 14 residues. The CDR3 loop is CAISVDIGVSEAFF. The CDR3 bases are TGTGCCATCAGCGTGGACATTGGCGTCTCTGAAGCTTTCTTT.

This clonotype occurred a few times. The chain joins TRBV7-6 to TRBJ2-1, with TRBD2 identical over 7 bases. The CDR3 is made up of 18 amino acids. V shed 1 base and J 4 bases; nucleotides not matched to a gene: 13. The germline V gene encodes CDR1 SGHVS and CDR2 FNYEAQ. Here the CDR3 DNA reads TGTGCCAGCAGCTTAGTTTACGGGGAGGGGTCTGGTTACAATGAGCAGTTCTTC. Protein: CASSLVYGEGSGYNEQFF.

This clonotype came up a few times. This chain joins TRBV9 and TRBJ2-2; either TRBD1 or TRBD2 may fit D (5 bases each). The CDR3 covers 17 residues. Germline CDR1 reads SGDLS; CDR2 reads YYNGEE. The germline V and J ends were trimmed by 4 bases and 4 bases, with 20 bases remaining between them. CDR3 DNA: TGTGCCAGCAGCTCGCGCCCCGGGACGCCTTTCACCGGGGAGCTGTTTTTT. This translates into CASSSRPGTPFTGELFF.

This clonotype occurred a few times. An end of the junction does not agree with germline; a read error may underlie this. The chain is built from TRBV11-3 and TRBJ2-1; no firm D call. The germline V gene has CDR1 SGHNT and CDR2 YENEEA. The CDR3 loop spans 14 amino acids. The CDR3 nucleotides are TGTGCCAGCAGCTTAGTGGGCTCCTTCAATGAGCAGTTCTTC. This codes for CASSLVGSFNEQFF.

The chain has TRBV27 and TRBJ2-7; the D gene could be TRBD1 or TRBD2 (5 bases each). CDR3 length: 14 residues. Germline CDR1 and CDR2: MNHEY and SMNVEV (reference sequence). The V end was cut by 6 bases, the J end by 0 bases, with 12 bases between. As DNA, the CDR3 is TGTGCCAGCAGATCGGGGCTAGCCTCCTACGAGCAGTACTTC. This sequence encodes CASRSGLASYEQYF.

The table lists this clonotype with many counts. The gene calls are TRBV29-1 and TRBJ2-1, with D possibly being TRBD2 (5 bases). V shed 3 bases and J shed 9 bases, with 15 bases lying between them. Germline CDR1 SQVTM, CDR2 ANQGSEA. This CDR3 has 13 amino acids. The CDR3: CSVDTIARGEQFF. CDR3 nucleotides: TGCAGCGTTGATACGATAGCTCGGGGTGAGCAGTTCTTC.

This clonotype was seen many times. The chain carries TRBV6-1 and TRBJ2-2; no clear D. The CDR3 runs 11 residues. Germline V gives CDR1 MNHNS, CDR2 SASEGT. Trimming took off 1 base at V and 7 bases at J, with 1 base between the two ends. The CDR3 here is CASSEVGELFF. The CDR3 region has the DNA TGTGCCAGCAGTGAAGTCGGGGAGCTGTTTTTT.

This clonotype was observed at least ten times. This chain joins TRBV14 and TRBJ2-7; unclear D gene. Germline V CDR1 and CDR2: SGHDN, FVKESK. CDR3 length: 15 residues. V was pared by 0 bases and J by 2 bases, with 11 bases between. CDR3 region: CASSQEGLGPYEQYF. As DNA, the CDR3 is TGTGCCAGCAGCCAAGAAGGTCTAGGCCCCTACGAGCAGTACTTC.

This clonotype was counted between two and nine times. The V gene is TRBV27, the J gene TRBJ2-7, with a tentative D call TRBD1 (5 bases). V lost 2 bases to trimming and J lost 7 bases, with 12 bases between them. The germline V gene has CDR1 MNHEY and CDR2 SMNVEV (reference sequence). The CDR3 runs 13 residues. CDR3 nucleotides: TGTGCCAGCAGTTTAGGAAGGGGCTGGGAGCAGTACTTC. This codes for CASSLGRGWEQYF.

The chain has TRBV15 and TRBJ2-5, with 11 positions matching TRBD1. V lost 0 bases and J lost 5; bases outside the gene matches: 8. Germline CDR1 LNHNV, CDR2 YYDKDF (reference sequence). The CDR3 is 17 residues long. CDR3 bases: TGTGCCACCAGCAGAGATCGGACAGGGGGCCCCCTGGAGACCCAGTACTTC. Protein sequence: CATSRDRTGGPLETQYF. The variable domain in full, with the rest retrieved from reference TRBV15 and TRBJ2-5, is DAMVIQNPRYQVTQFGKPVTLSCSQTLNHNVMYWYQQKSSQAPKLLFHYYDKDFNNEADTPDNFQSRRPNTSFCFLDIRSPGLGDTAMYLCATSRDRTGGPLETQYFGPGTRLLVL.

The V and J genes are TRBV14 and TRBJ2-1, with TRBD1 identical over 9 bases. This CDR3 spans 15 amino acids. Germline assignment: CDR1 SGHDN and CDR2 FVKESK. The V segment lost 3 bases and the J segment 4 bases; nucleotides outside the gene matches: 4. CDR3 sequence: CASSHDRGIYNEQFF. The CDR3 DNA reads TGTGCCAGCAGCCACGACAGGGGGATATACAATGAGCAGTTCTTC.

The chain recombines TRBV4-3 with TRBJ2-6, with 13 bases identical to TRBD2. This CDR3 is 20 amino acids long. Germline V lookup: CDR1 LGHNA, CDR2 YSLEER. V dropped 0 bases and J dropped 0; count of bases not matched to a gene: 5. CDR3 protein: CASSQDTGLAGYSGANVLTF. DNA of the CDR3: TGCGCCAGCAGCCAAGACACGGGACTAGCGGGGTACTCTGGGGCCAACGTCCTGACTTTC.

A few counts support this clonotype. V and J are TRBV7-9 and TRBJ2-5, with unresolved D. V lost 5 bases and J 2 bases, leaving 6 bases between the germline ends. Germline V gene data show CDR1 as SEHNR and CDR2 as FQNEAQ (reference sequence). The CDR3 runs 12 residues. The CDR3 loop reads CASSRQQETQYF. In DNA, the CDR3 is TGTGCCAGCAGCCGCCAGCAAGAGACCCAGTACTTC.

This clonotype was detected once. The rearrangement joins TRBV6-1 to TRBJ2-7; 8 bases fit TRBD1. CDR1 is MNHNS, CDR2 SASEGT, per germline. The CDR3 sequence is 13 residues long. J gave up 3 bases and V 8 bases, and 6 bases lay outside the gene matches. Here the CDR3 reads CASGGQGSYEQYF. The CDR3 coding sequence is TGTGCCAGCGGCGGACAGGGTAGCTACGAGCAGTACTTC.

This clonotype was counted ten times or more. The V gene is TRBV11-2, the J gene TRBJ2-7; a weak D match, TRBD1 (6 bases). The CDR3 loop spans 15 amino acids. Germline V gene data show CDR1 as SGHAT and CDR2 as FQNNGV. V lost 6 bases and J lost 6, with 21 bases in between. CDR3 bases: TGTGCCAGCAGTTCCGGGGTGGGGGCAGGATCCGAGCAGTACTTC. Translating it yields CASSSGVGAGSEQYF. The full variable domain, its missing parts supplied by reference TRBV11-2 and TRBJ2-7, is EAGVAQSPRYKIIEKRQSVAFWCNPISGHATLYWYQQILGQGPKLLIQFQNNGVVDDSQLPKDRFSAERLKGVDSTLKIQPAKLEDSAVYLCASSSGVGAGSEQYFGPGTRLTVT.

This rearrangement joins TRBV7-3 to TRBJ2-1; weak D call: TRBD2 (5 bases). Deletions cut 5 bases from V and 6 bases from J, with 11 bases between. The CDR3 extends over 13 amino acids. Germline CDR1 reads SGHTA; CDR2 reads FQGTGA. The DNA of the CDR3 is TGTGCCAGCAGCCCCGAAGGACTCAATGAGCAGTTCTTC. Its protein is CASSPEGLNEQFF.

This clonotype was observed at least ten times. CDR3 sequence (DNA): TGCGCCAGCAGTCCGGGACGGGCCTACGAGCAGTACTTC. This encodes CASSPGRAYEQYF. The chain uses TRBV10-1 and TRBJ2-7; D may match TRBD1 or TRBD2 (5 bases each). The germline V gene has CDR1 WNHNN and CDR2 SYGVQD (reference sequence). The ends were cut back, 5 bases at V and 2 bases at J, with 10 bases in the middle. This CDR3 has 13 amino acids.

This clonotype has more than one count but fewer than ten. The chain carries TRBV5-1 and TRBJ2-2; tentatively, D is TRBD1 or TRBD2 (6 bases each). V shed 3 bases and J shed 5 bases, with 11 bases lying between them. Germline CDR1 SGHRS, CDR2 YFSETQ. The CDR3 extends over 14 amino acids. The CDR3 DNA is TGCGCCAGCAGCTGGACTACAGGGACCGGGGAGCTGTTTTTT. Its protein is CASSWTTGTGELFF.

This chain uses TRBV20-1 with TRBJ2-5, with D possibly called TRBD1 or TRBD2 (5 bases each). V shed 0 bases and J shed 4 bases, with 9 bases lying between them. The CDR3 covers 13 residues. Germline CDR1 and CDR2: DFQATT and SNEGSKA (reference sequence). The CDR3 nucleotides are TGCAGTGCTAGAGAATTTGGGGGAGAGACCCAGTACTTC. This encodes CSAREFGGETQYF.

This clonotype was seen a handful of times. The chain couples TRBV15 to TRBJ2-7; 7 bases are a match to TRBD2. Germline CDR1 LNHNV, CDR2 YYDKDF (reference sequence). The CDR3 covers 14 residues. V trimming: 1 base; J trimming: 2 bases; junction bases outside the gene matches: 2. The CDR3, as DNA: TGTGCCACCAGCAGAGGCCGGGGGGCCTACGAGCAGTACTTC. Amino acid sequence: CATSRGRGAYEQYF. The complete variable domain, with remaining parts taken from reference TRBV15 and TRBJ2-7, reads DAMVIQNPRYQVTQFGKPVTLSCSQTLNHNVMYWYQQKSSQAPKLLFHYYDKDFNNEADTPDNFQSRRPNTSFCFLDIRSPGLGDTAMYLCATSRGRGAYEQYFGPGTRLTVT.

In regard to this clonotype: One junction end disagrees with the germline gene, perhaps due to a read error. The chain links TRBV5-6 to TRBJ2-1; TRBD2 might be the D (5 bases). CDR1 is SGHDT and CDR2 is YYEEEE in the germline V gene. The CDR3 length is 15 residues. In DNA, the CDR3 is TGTGCCAGCAGCTTGATGAACGGGGTCTACAGTGAGCAGTTCTTC. Its protein is CASSLMNGVYSEQFF. Using reference TRBV5-6 and TRBJ2-1 for the parts outside the CDR3, the full variable domain is DAGVTQSPTHLIKTRGQQVTLRCSPKSGHDTVSWYQQALGQGPQFIFQYYEEEERQRGNFPDRFSGHQFPNYSSELNVNALLLGDSALYLCASSLMNGVYSEQFFGPGTRLTVL.